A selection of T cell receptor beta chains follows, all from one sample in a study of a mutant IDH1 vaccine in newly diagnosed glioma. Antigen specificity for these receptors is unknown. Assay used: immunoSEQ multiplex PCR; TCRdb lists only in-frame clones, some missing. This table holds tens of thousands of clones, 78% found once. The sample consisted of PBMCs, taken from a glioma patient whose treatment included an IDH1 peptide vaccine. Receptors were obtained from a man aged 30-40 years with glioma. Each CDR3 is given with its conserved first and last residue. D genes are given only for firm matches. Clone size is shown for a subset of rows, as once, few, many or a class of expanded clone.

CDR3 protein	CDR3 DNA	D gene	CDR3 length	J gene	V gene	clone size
CASSLDRGNTEAFF	TGCGCCAGCAGCTTGGACAGGGGTAATACTGAAGCTTTCTTT	TRBD1	14	TRBJ1-1	TRBV5-1	.
CASGSRDYTDTQYF	TGTGCCAGCGGGAGCCGGGACTACACAGATACGCAGTATTTT	TRBD2	14	TRBJ2-3	TRBV2	.
CASSYEAGGPREQFF	TGTGCCAGCAGTTACGAAGCGGGAGGGCCCAGGGAGCAGTTCTTC	TRBD2	15	TRBJ2-1	TRBV6-5	once
CAINTNGNTGELFF	TGTGCCATCAACACTAACGGGAACACCGGGGAGCTGTTTTTT	.	14	TRBJ2-2	TRBV10-3	once
CASSEELRGSNGYTF	TGTGCCAGCAGTGAAGAACTCAGGGGGAGCAATGGCTACACCTTC	TRBD1	15	TRBJ1-2	TRBV2	.
CASSSGTSVYEQYF	TGTGCCAGCAGCTCCGGGACTAGCGTCTACGAGCAGTACTTC	TRBD2	14	TRBJ2-7	TRBV7-9	.
CASSSIGHQPQHF	TGTGCCAGCAGTTCGATAGGGCATCAGCCCCAGCATTTT	.	13	TRBJ1-5	TRBV27	once
CASSLPQGREAFF	TGTGCCAGCAGCCTTCCTCAGGGGCGTGAAGCTTTCTTT	.	13	TRBJ1-1	TRBV7-9	.
CASSIGRGSETQYF	TGTGCCAGTAGTATAGGGCGGGGTTCGGAGACCCAGTACTTC	.	14	TRBJ2-5	TRBV19	.
CASSQERVKGWDEQFF	TGCGCCAGCAGCCAAGAAAGGGTAAAGGGATGGGATGAGCAGTTCTTC	.	16	TRBJ2-1	TRBV4-1	.
CAWIRRGSGETQYF	TGTGCCTGGATCAGGCGAGGGTCGGGAGAGACCCAGTACTTC	.	14	TRBJ2-5	TRBV30	.
CASSVEAALDQPQHF	TGTGCCAGCAGCGTAGAGGCCGCCCTAGATCAGCCCCAGCATTTT	.	15	TRBJ1-5	TRBV9	.
CASSLAVGAVGELFF	TGTGCCAGCAGCTTAGCCGTGGGTGCGGTCGGGGAGCTGTTTTTT	.	15	TRBJ2-2	TRBV7-2	few
CASSEIRGGREKLFF	TGTGCCAGCAGTGAGATCAGGGGAGGACGTGAAAAACTGTTTTTT	.	15	TRBJ1-4	TRBV2	.
CAISESSRHNSPLHF	TGTGCCATCAGTGAGTCGAGTCGGCATAATTCACCCCTCCACTTT	.	15	TRBJ1-6	TRBV10-3	.
CAWSVRTGYEQYF	TGTGCCTGGAGTGTAAGGACTGGCTACGAGCAGTACTTC	.	13	TRBJ2-7	TRBV30	.
CASSPRTGRSGNTIYF	TGTGCCAGCAGCCCCCGGACAGGGCGCTCTGGAAACACCATATATTTT	TRBD1	16	TRBJ1-3	TRBV7-2	.
CASSGSRVWEKLFF	TGTGCCAGCAGTGGCTCCAGGGTCTGGGAAAAACTGTTTTTT	.	14	TRBJ1-4	TRBV28	few
CASSLTADSGNTIYF	TGCGCCAGCAGCTTGACGGCAGACTCTGGAAACACCATATATTTT	.	15	TRBJ1-3	TRBV5-1	once
CASSATSPGAALGYTF	TGTGCCAGCAGCGCGACTTCCCCAGGTGCGGCGTTAGGCTACACCTTC	.	16	TRBJ1-2	TRBV9	.
CASSPGTDYEQYF	TGTGCCAGCAGCCCGGGGACAGATTACGAGCAGTACTTC	TRBD1	13	TRBJ2-7	TRBV7-8	.
CASRHHLQGKNTEAFF	TGTGCCAGCAGGCATCACCTCCAGGGCAAAAACACTGAAGCTTTCTTT	.	16	TRBJ1-1	TRBV2	.
CASSLGGTTYEQYF	TGTGCCAGCAGCCTCGGGGGGACTACCTACGAGCAGTACTTC	TRBD2	14	TRBJ2-7	TRBV7-9	.
CASSPGSPGNTIYF	TGTGCCAGCAGCCCCGGGAGCCCTGGAAACACCATATATTTT	.	14	TRBJ1-3	TRBV7-7	.
CAISKDLGVNQPQHF	TGTGCCATCAGCAAGGATTTGGGGGTCAATCAGCCCCAGCATTTT	.	15	TRBJ1-5	TRBV10-3	.
CAISAVREGPETQYF	TGTGCCATCAGTGCGGTGCGGGAGGGCCCCGAGACCCAGTACTTC	TRBD2	15	TRBJ2-5	TRBV10-3	.
CAWAGTNTEAFF	TGTGCCTGGGCGGGCACGAACACTGAAGCTTTCTTT	.	12	TRBJ1-1	TRBV30	.
CASRRAGIMYEQYF	TGTGCCAGCAGGAGGGCAGGGATAATGTACGAGCAGTACTTC	.	14	TRBJ2-7	TRBV27	.
CASSLPLGRSSYEQYF	TGTGCCAGCAGCTTACCCCTAGGACGGTCGTCCTACGAGCAGTACTTC	.	16	TRBJ2-7	TRBV7-7	.
CASSHSREASDTQYF	TGCGCCAGCAGCCACTCGAGGGAAGCTTCGGATACGCAGTATTTT	.	15	TRBJ2-3	TRBV4-3	.
CASSLGQQETQYF	TGTGCCAGCAGCCTGGGACAGCAAGAGACCCAGTACTTC	TRBD1	13	TRBJ2-5	TRBV7-3	.
CASSIGTEAFF	TGTGCCAGTAGTATAGGCACTGAAGCTTTCTTT	.	11	TRBJ1-1	TRBV19	few
CASSLGRLAGVFHEQYF	TGTGCCAGCAGCTTGGGTCGACTAGCGGGAGTTTTCCACGAGCAGTACTTC	TRBD2	17	TRBJ2-7	TRBV5-6	.
CSVTGTGYNEQFF	TGCAGCGTAACCGGGACAGGTTACAATGAGCAGTTCTTC	TRBD1	13	TRBJ2-1	TRBV29-1	.
CASSSNYRGTEAFF	TGTGCCAGCAGTTCTAACTATAGGGGAACTGAAGCTTTCTTT	.	14	TRBJ1-1	TRBV6-6	.
CASSSGFSWDQPQHF	TGTGCCAGCAGTTCCGGCTTTAGCTGGGATCAGCCCCAGCATTTT	.	15	TRBJ1-5	TRBV6-6	.
CSVEASGDEQPYEQYF	TGCAGCGTTGAAGCCTCGGGCGACGAACAGCCCTACGAGCAGTACTTC	.	16	TRBJ2-7	TRBV29-1	.
CATSPGSTGELFF	TGTGCCACCTCTCCGGGATCCACCGGGGAGCTGTTTTTT	.	13	TRBJ2-2	TRBV27	.
CASSPPGKMNTEAFF	TGTGCCAGCAGTCCCCCAGGCAAAATGAACACTGAAGCTTTCTTT	.	15	TRBJ1-1	TRBV6-5	.
CASSPTGADTQYF	TGTGCCAGTAGTCCCACAGGTGCAGATACGCAGTATTTT	.	13	TRBJ2-3	TRBV19	.
CASSPPPRWGNYGYTF	TGTGCCAGCAGCCCACCCCCCCGTTGGGGTAACTATGGCTACACCTTC	.	16	TRBJ1-2	TRBV5-6	.
CASSLDANNEQFF	TGTGCCAGCAGCTTGGATGCGAACAATGAGCAGTTCTTC	.	13	TRBJ2-1	TRBV5-8	.
CASSSTEETQYF	TGTGCCAGCAGCTCTACCGAAGAGACCCAGTACTTC	.	12	TRBJ2-5	TRBV7-9	.
CASGESPGISGYTF	TGTGCCAGCGGGGAATCACCAGGGATTAGTGGCTACACCTTC	.	14	TRBJ1-2	TRBV27	.
CASTRTSGDTQYF	TGTGCCAGCACGCGGACTAGCGGGGATACGCAGTATTTT	TRBD2	13	TRBJ2-3	TRBV6-5	.
CASSSRDRGHYGYTF	TGTGCCAGCAGTTCCCGGGACAGGGGGCACTATGGCTACACCTTC	TRBD1	15	TRBJ1-2	TRBV6-5	.
CARRGGGPSNQPQHF	TGTGCCAGAAGAGGGGGGGGACCTAGCAATCAGCCCCAGCATTTT	.	15	TRBJ1-5	TRBV5-3	.
CASSLAGTDSYEQYF	TGTGCCAGCAGCTTAGCCGGGACGGATTCCTACGAGCAGTACTTC	.	15	TRBJ2-7	TRBV7-2	.
CAISPGQVNTEAFF	TGTGCCATCAGTCCGGGACAGGTCAACACTGAAGCTTTCTTT	TRBD1	14	TRBJ1-1	TRBV10-3	.
CARSLIAGSSYNEQFF	TGTGCCAGAAGCCTCATAGCGGGGAGCTCCTACAATGAGCAGTTCTTC	TRBD2	16	TRBJ2-1	TRBV5-3	.
CASSRGQGGIYEQYF	TGTGCCAGCAGTCGTGGACAGGGGGGGATCTACGAGCAGTACTTC	TRBD1	15	TRBJ2-7	TRBV6-5	.
CASSVDSAGVGGYGYTF	TGTGCCAGCAGCGTAGATTCGGCGGGGGTCGGTGGCTATGGCTACACCTTC	.	17	TRBJ1-2	TRBV9	.
CASSIDSGRWNTEAFF	TGTGCCAGTAGTATAGACTCGGGACGGTGGAACACTGAAGCTTTCTTT	.	16	TRBJ1-1	TRBV19	.
CASSRTGGNYGYTF	TGTGCCAGCAGTCGGACAGGGGGGAACTATGGCTACACCTTC	TRBD1	14	TRBJ1-2	TRBV6-1	.
CASSLDRTQETQYF	TGCGCCAGCAGCTTAGACAGGACGCAAGAGACCCAGTACTTC	.	14	TRBJ2-5	TRBV5-1	once
CSVGAKGLGRSEQYF	TGCAGCGTTGGGGCAAAGGGACTAGGACGAAGCGAGCAGTACTTC	TRBD2	15	TRBJ2-7	TRBV29-1	.